This T cell receptor beta chain was retrieved from a study of vaccination effects on CD4 cells after COVID-19. The overall study: The ViraFEST assay expanded antigen-specific CD4+ T cells with viral peptide pools before sequencing. The cohort was immunized with two doses of either the BNT162b2 or mRNA-1273 vaccine.

Isolation of CD4+ T cells took place after approximately 10 days of culture. TCRdb keeps only in-frame clones here, not all; method: immunoSEQ multiplex PCR. The sample lists 50,000 or so clones, over 50% seen once, with about 5% in the top ten. With respect to this clone: What it binds is not known.

The CDR3 covers 13 residues. Germline-derived CDR1 and CDR2 are MDHEN and SYDVKM. Trimming left V 4 bases short and J 0 bases short, with 7 bases between. The J gene is TRBJ2-7, the V gene TRBV28; D not resolved. The starting material was CD4+ T cells from PBMCs cultured without peptide, obtained before COVID-19 vaccination. This sequence was found in a human donor who received a COVID-19 vaccine. CDR3 in amino acids: CASSYSSSYEQYF. DNA of the CDR3: TGTGCCAGCAGTTACAGCAGCTCCTACGAGCAGTACTTC. The full variable domain, its missing parts supplied by reference TRBV28 and TRBJ2-7, is DVKVTQSSRYLVKRTGEKVFLECVQDMDHENMFWYRQDPGLGLRLIYFSYDVKMKEKGDIPEGYSVSREKKERFSLILESASTNQTSMYLCASSYSSSYEQYFGPGTRLTVT.